This record looks at one TCR beta chain sequence and its context. Its target is not known. These data originate in a study of cytomegalovirus exposure and HLA in healthy donors. PCR primers comprised 60 Vbeta and 13 Jbeta primers. Profiled with immunoSEQ multiplex PCR; TCRdb holds only in-frame clones, not every one. The sample yields approximately 120,000 clones, over 75% seen once. Germline assignment: CDR1 MGHDK and CDR2 SYGVNS. The CDR3 length is 13 residues. V was cut by 8 bases and J by 7 bases, with 17 bases left in between. The study, taken as a whole, reports: In a later analysis, HLA-associated TCR beta chains were more clonally expanded than equally common others. CMV serostatus stood as the only immune exposure information on hand.

The chain employs TRBV25-1 and TRBJ1-2; D is perhaps TRBD1 (5 bases). Input material: PBMCs. This TCR was sampled from a man aged 35-49 years in good health and CMV-seropositive. DNA for the CDR3: TGTGCCAGCCTCCTAGGTGACAGCAGTGGCTACACCTTC. Protein sequence: CASLLGDSSGYTF.